The 15 T cell receptor beta chains below all came from one sample that was sequenced in a study of blood T cell repertoires in COVID-19. Assay: immunoSEQ multiplex PCR; the TCRdb copy retains only in-frame clones and omits some. The sample records more than 200,000 clones, about 85% being singletons. Sequenced input: peripheral blood. Source of these receptors: a woman aged 50 to 60 with COVID-19, enrolled during active disease.

This clone was observed once. This chain connects TRBV12-3 or TRBV12-4 to TRBJ2-5, with D tentatively TRBD2 (5 bases). Trimming removed 6 bases from V and 4 bases from J, with 12 bases in between. The CDR3 contains 13 residues. CDR3 sequence: CASSWDRGETQYF. The CDR3 DNA follows: TGTGCCAGCAGCTGGGATCGGGGAGAGACCCAGTACTTC.

The chain carries TRBV30 and TRBJ1-1; D unresolved. Germline CDR1 is GTSNPN and CDR2 is SVGIG (reference sequence). This CDR3 has 12 residues. Trimming shortened V by 3 bases and J by 1 base, and 6 bases separated the two germline ends. CDR3 region: CAWRTGNTEAFF. CDR3 sequence (DNA): TGTGCCTGGAGGACGGGGAACACTGAAGCTTTCTTT.

This clone has just one count. V usage is TRBV12-5 and J usage is TRBJ2-2; TRBD1 agrees at 9 bases. J gave up 6 bases and V 0 bases, and 8 bases lay outside the gene matches. The CDR3 loop spans 17 amino acids. The V gene's germline CDR1 is LGHNT and CDR2 FRNRAP. In DNA form, the CDR3 reads TGTGCTAGTGGTTTGGTATTAGGTACAGGGGGCCCCGGGGAGCTGTTTTTT. It translates to CASGLVLGTGGPGELFF.

This clone appeared many times. This rearrangement joins TRBV10-1 to TRBJ1-1; maybe TRBD1 (6 bases). Trimming shortened V by 8 bases and J by 2 bases, and 21 bases separated the two germline ends. CDR1 is WNHNN, CDR2 SYGVQD, per germline (reference sequence). The CDR3 spans 16 residues. This CDR3 is CASLLFGDRLNTEAFF. The CDR3 DNA sequence: TGCGCCAGCCTTCTTTTTGGAGACAGGCTCAACACTGAAGCTTTCTTT.

This chain connects TRBV27 to TRBJ1-2; TRBD1 aligns across 7 bases. The junction had 12 bases not matched to a gene; V was cut back by 7 bases and J by 4 bases. From germline, CDR1 is MNHEY and CDR2 SMNVEV (reference sequence). CDR3 size: 15 residues. The CDR3 here is CASTPRPTGPYGYTF. In DNA, the CDR3 is TGTGCCAGCACCCCTCGCCCGACAGGGCCCTATGGCTACACCTTC.

This clone was recorded only once. This rearrangement joins TRBV5-1 to TRBJ1-4; the D is unclear. Per germline, CDR1 SGHRS and CDR2 YFSETQ. The length of the CDR3 is 14 residues. Trimming shortened V by 2 bases and J by 3 bases, and 8 bases separated the two germline ends. The chain's CDR3 is CASSFAAANEKLFF. The DNA for the CDR3 is TGCGCCAGCAGCTTCGCGGCGGCTAATGAAAAACTGTTTTTT.

The chain has TRBV6-2 or TRBV6-3 and TRBJ2-7; the match to TRBD2 covers 7 bases. Germline CDR1 is MNHEY and CDR2 is SVGEGT. J lost 2 bases, V lost 6 bases, and 13 bases had no gene match. The CDR3 runs to 16 residues. CDR3 nucleotide sequence: TGTGCCAGCAGCCCTCCCCCAGCGGGGTTTGCCTACGAGCAGTACGTC. Amino acid sequence: CASSPPPAGFAYEQYV.

V is TRBV2 and J is TRBJ2-7, with 10 bases fitting TRBD2. Trimming removed 5 bases from V and 1 base from J; junction bases left unmatched: 5. Germline V lookup: CDR1 SNHLY, CDR2 FYNNEI. There are 15 residues in the CDR3. The CDR3 loop is CASSFGLAVSYEQYF. DNA for the CDR3: TGTGCCAGCAGTTTTGGACTAGCGGTATCCTACGAGCAGTACTTC.

The chain uses TRBV3-1 (or the pseudogene TRBV3-2) and TRBJ2-1, with 12 bases aligning to TRBD2. After removal of 4 bases from V and 8 bases from J, the junction contained 6 bases not matched to a gene. This CDR3 has 15 residues. The V gene's germline CDR1 is LGHDT and CDR2 YNNKEL (reference sequence). This chain's CDR3 is CASSLRLAGVDEQFF. The CDR3 DNA follows: TGTGCCAGCAGCCTTCGACTAGCGGGGGTCGATGAGCAGTTCTTC.

The chain recombines TRBV5-1 with TRBJ1-2; D is uncertain. The CDR3 runs 12 residues. Germline V gives CDR1 SGHRS, CDR2 YFSETQ. V was trimmed by 5 bases and J by 5 bases, leaving 10 bases between them. For the CDR3, the DNA is TGCGCCAGCAGAGGCCCGGAGTATGGCTACACCTTC. Translation: CASRGPEYGYTF.

The J gene is TRBJ2-1, the V gene TRBV6-1; possibly TRBD1 for D (5 bases). The CDR3 runs 17 residues. Between the trimmed V and J ends, which lost 3 bases and 0 bases, there was a span of 15 bases. Germline CDR1 and CDR2: MNHNS and SASEGT. The CDR3 nucleotides are TGTGCCAGCAGTGACAGGGTTAAGAGTCCCTCCTACAATGAGCAGTTCTTC. Its translation: CASSDRVKSPSYNEQFF.

V is TRBV11-3 and J is TRBJ1-5; 10 nucleotides match TRBD1. J was trimmed by 5 bases and V by 0 bases; bases with no gene match: 10. The CDR3 sequence is 18 residues long. The V gene's germline CDR1 is SGHNT and CDR2 YENEEA. The CDR3 nucleotides read TGTGCCAGCAGCTTAGAATACCGGGACAGGGGTCCCCATCAGCCCCAGCATTTT. It encodes CASSLEYRDRGPHQPQHF.

This chain uses TRBV24-1 with TRBJ2-3; a weak D match, TRBD1 (6 bases). The CDR3 runs 14 residues. V shed 5 bases and J shed 5 bases, with 13 bases lying between them. CDR1 is KGHDR and CDR2 is SFDVKD in the germline V gene. The CDR3 loop reads CATSGDRTIDTQYF. CDR3 bases: TGTGCCACCAGTGGAGACAGGACGATAGATACGCAGTATTTT.

The rearrangement uses TRBV28 and TRBJ1-2; tentative D call: TRBD1 (5 bases). V was shortened by 7 bases and J by 8 bases, with 23 bases between the two germline ends. The germline CDR1 and CDR2 sequences are MDHEN and SYDVKM. The CDR3 has 15 residues. CDR3 sequence (DNA): TGTGCCAGCATCCCGCCGGGACTGGTGAGTGGAGGCTACACCTTC. This gives the protein CASIPPGLVSGGYTF.

The chain carries TRBV19 and TRBJ2-1, with 7 bases that match TRBD2. Germline trimming cut 5 bases from V and 10 bases from J; bases unmatched to any gene: 17. The CDR3 is 16 amino acids. In germline, CDR1 is LNHDA, CDR2 SQIVND (reference sequence). CDR3 protein: CASSSPAGYSVREQFF. Written as DNA, the CDR3 is TGTGCCAGTAGTTCCCCAGCGGGGTATTCGGTGAGAGAGCAGTTCTTC.